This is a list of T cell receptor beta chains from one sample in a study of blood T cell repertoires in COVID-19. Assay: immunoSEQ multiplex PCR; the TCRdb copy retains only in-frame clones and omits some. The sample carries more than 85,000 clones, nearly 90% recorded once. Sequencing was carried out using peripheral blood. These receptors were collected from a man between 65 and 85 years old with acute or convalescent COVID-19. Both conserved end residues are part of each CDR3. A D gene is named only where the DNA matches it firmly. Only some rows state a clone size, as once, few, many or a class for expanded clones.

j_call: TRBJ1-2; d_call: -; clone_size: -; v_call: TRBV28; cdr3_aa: CASSLDSGRNGYTF; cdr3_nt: TGTGCCAGCAGTTTAGACTCGGGGAGAAATGGCTACACCTTC
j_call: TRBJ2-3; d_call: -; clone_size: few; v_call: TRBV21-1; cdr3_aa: CASRTSGCTDTQYF; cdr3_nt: TGTGCCAGCAGAACAAGCGGGTGCACAGATACGCAGTATTTT
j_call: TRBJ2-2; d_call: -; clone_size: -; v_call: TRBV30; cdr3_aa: CAWSNLKNTGELFF; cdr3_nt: TGTGCCTGGAGTAACCTAAAGAACACCGGGGAGCTGTTTTTT
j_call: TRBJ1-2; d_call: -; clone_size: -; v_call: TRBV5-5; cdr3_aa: CASRLTGGYGYTF; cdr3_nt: TGTGCCAGCAGGTTAACGGGGGGCTATGGCTACACCTTC
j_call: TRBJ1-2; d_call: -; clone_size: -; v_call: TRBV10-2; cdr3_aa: CASSEWGGYGYTF; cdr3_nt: TGCGCCAGCAGTGAGTGGGGGGGCTATGGCTACACCTTC
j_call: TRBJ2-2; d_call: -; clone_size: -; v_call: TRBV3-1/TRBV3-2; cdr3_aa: CASSQAPTGNTGELFF; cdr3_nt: TGTGCCAGCAGCCAAGCCCCTACAGGTAACACCGGGGAGCTGTTTTTT
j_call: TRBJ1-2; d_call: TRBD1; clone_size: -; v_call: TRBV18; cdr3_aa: CASSLGQNYGYTF; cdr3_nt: TGTGCCAGCTCACTGGGACAGAACTATGGCTACACCTTC
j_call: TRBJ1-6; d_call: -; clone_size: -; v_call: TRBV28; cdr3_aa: CASSPAGSSYNSPLHF; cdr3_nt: TGTGCCAGCAGCCCCGCGGGGAGCTCCTATAATTCACCCCTCCACTTT
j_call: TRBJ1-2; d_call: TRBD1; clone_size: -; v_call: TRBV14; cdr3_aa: CASSTGGYGYTF; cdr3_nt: TGTGCCAGCAGCACAGGGGGTTATGGCTACACCTTC
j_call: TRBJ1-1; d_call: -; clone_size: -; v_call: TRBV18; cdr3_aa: CASSPPGVRRNTEAFF; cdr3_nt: TGTGCCAGCTCACCACCAGGCGTCAGGCGGAACACTGAAGCTTTCTTT
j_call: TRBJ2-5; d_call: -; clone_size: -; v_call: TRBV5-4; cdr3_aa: CASSPGRDRLAQETQYF; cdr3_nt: TGTGCCAGCAGCCCTGGACGTGACAGGCTGGCACAAGAGACCCAGTACTTC
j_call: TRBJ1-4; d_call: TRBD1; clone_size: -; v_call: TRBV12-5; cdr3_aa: CASAKTGAVEKLFF; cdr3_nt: TGTGCTAGTGCCAAGACAGGGGCGGTTGAAAAACTGTTTTTT
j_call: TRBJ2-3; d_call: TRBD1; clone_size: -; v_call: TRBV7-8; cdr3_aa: CASSAQGQVSDTQYF; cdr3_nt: TGTGCCAGCAGCGCACAGGGGCAGGTATCAGATACGCAGTATTTT
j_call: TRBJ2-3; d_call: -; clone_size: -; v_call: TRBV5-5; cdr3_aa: CASSSTVIPDTQYF; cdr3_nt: TGTGCCAGCAGCTCCACAGTAATCCCAGATACGCAGTATTTT
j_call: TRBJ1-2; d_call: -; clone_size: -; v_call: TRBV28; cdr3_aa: CASSLGGPMGYTF; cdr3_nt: TGTGCCAGCAGTTTGGGGGGACCTATGGGCTACACCTTC
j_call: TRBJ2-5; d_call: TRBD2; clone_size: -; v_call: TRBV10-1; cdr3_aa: CASGKRGGQETQYF; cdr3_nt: TGCGCCAGCGGGAAGCGGGGGGGGCAAGAGACCCAGTACTTC
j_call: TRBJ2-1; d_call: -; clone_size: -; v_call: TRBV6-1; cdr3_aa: CASSDSLASSYNEQFF; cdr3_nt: TGTGCCAGCAGTGATAGTCTAGCAAGCTCCTACAATGAGCAGTTCTTC
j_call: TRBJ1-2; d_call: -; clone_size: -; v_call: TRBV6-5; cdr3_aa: CASLYTNYGYTF; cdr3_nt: TGTGCCAGCCTTTATACTAACTATGGCTACACCTTC
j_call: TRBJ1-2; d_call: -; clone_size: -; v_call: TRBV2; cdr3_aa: CASGLDRINNYGYTF; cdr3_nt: TGTGCCAGCGGCCTTGACAGGATAAATAACTATGGCTACACCTTC
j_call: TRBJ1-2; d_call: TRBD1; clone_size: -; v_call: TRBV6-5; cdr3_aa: CASSGQGWNYGYTF; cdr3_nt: TGTGCCAGCAGCGGACAGGGTTGGAACTATGGCTACACCTTC
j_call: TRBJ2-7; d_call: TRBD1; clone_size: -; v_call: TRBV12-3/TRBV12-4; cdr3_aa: CASSYRGSYEQYF; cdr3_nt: TGTGCCAGCAGTTACAGGGGCTCCTACGAGCAGTACTTC
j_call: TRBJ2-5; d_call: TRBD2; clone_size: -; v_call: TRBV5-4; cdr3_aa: CASSLPLGLAGEETQYF; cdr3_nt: TGTGCCAGCAGCTTGCCCCTGGGACTAGCGGGGGAGGAGACCCAGTACTTC
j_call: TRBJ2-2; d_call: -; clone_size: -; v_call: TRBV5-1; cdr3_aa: CASSLGLGAATGELFF; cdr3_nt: TGCGCCAGCAGCTTGGGGTTGGGGGCTGCCACCGGGGAGCTGTTTTTT
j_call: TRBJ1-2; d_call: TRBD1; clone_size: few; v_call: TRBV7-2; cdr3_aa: CASSLGGDRTTYGYTF; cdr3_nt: TGTGCCAGCAGCTTAGGGGGGGACAGAACTACCTATGGCTACACCTTC
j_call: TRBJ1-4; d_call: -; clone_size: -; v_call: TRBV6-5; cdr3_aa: CASSYHPGRPNEKLFF; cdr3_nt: TGTGCCAGCAGTTACCATCCTGGCAGGCCTAATGAAAAACTGTTTTTT
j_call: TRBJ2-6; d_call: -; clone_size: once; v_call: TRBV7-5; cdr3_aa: CVRSSGRGTSGANVLTF; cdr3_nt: TGTGTCAGAAGCTCGGGGCGGGGGACCTCTGGGGCCAACGTCCTGACTTTC
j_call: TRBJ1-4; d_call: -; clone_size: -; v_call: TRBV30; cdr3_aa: CAWSAGGSQKLFF; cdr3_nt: TGTGCCTGGAGCGCTGGCGGCAGTCAAAAACTGTTTTTT
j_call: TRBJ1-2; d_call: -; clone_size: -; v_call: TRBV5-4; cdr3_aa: CASSLDPGNYGYTF; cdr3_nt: TGTGCCAGCAGCTTGGATCCGGGAAACTATGGCTACACCTTC
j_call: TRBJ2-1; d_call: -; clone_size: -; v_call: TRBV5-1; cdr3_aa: CASSLFADEQFF; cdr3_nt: TGCGCCAGCAGCTTGTTCGCAGATGAGCAGTTCTTC
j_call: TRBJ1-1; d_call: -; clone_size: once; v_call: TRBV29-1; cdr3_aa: CSVALGGGNTEAFF; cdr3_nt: TGCAGCGTGGCGTTGGGAGGGGGGAACACTGAAGCTTTCTTT
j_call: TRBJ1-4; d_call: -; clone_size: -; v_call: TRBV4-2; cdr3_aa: CASSQDRSDSNNEKLFF; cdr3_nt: TGTGCCAGCAGCCAAGACCGGTCGGACAGCAATAATGAAAAACTGTTTTTT
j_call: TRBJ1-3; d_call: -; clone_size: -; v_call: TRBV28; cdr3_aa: CASSLNRYSGNTIYF; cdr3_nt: TGTGCCAGCAGCTTAAACAGGTACTCTGGAAACACCATATATTTT
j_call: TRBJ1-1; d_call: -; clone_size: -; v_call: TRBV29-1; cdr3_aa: CSGRRGDTEAFF; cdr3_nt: TGCAGCGGCCGGCGGGGGGACACTGAAGCTTTCTTT
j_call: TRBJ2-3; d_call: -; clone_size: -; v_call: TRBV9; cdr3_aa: CASSVAGSGVSGDTQYF; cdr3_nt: TGTGCCAGCAGCGTAGCCGGATCGGGGGTCTCTGGAGATACGCAGTATTTT
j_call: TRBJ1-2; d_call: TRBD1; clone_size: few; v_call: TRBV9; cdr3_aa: CASSVASGTGAYGYTF; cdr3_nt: TGTGCCAGCAGCGTAGCCTCCGGTACAGGGGCCTATGGCTACACCTTC
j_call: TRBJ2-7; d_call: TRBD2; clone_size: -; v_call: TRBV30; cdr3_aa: CAWSVRGGGLPNEQYF; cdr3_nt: TGTGCCTGGAGTGTACGAGGCGGGGGGCTCCCGAATGAGCAGTACTTC
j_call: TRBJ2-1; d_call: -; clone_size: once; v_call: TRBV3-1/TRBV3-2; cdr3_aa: CASSQVGGLSYNEQFF; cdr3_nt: TGTGCCAGCAGCCAAGTCGGCGGCCTCTCCTACAATGAGCAGTTCTTC
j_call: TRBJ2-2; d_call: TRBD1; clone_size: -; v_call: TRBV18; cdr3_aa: CASSPVPGQPTGELFF; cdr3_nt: TGTGCCAGCTCACCCGTCCCGGGACAGCCAACCGGGGAGCTGTTTTTT
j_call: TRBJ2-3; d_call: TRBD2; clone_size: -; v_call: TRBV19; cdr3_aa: CASSLGLAGNTDTQYF; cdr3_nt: TGTGCCAGTAGTCTAGGACTAGCGGGGAACACAGATACGCAGTATTTT
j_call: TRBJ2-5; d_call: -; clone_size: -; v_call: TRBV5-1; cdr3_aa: CASSSQSGVETQYF; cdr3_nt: TGCGCCAGCAGCTCGCAGTCGGGGGTGGAGACCCAGTACTTC